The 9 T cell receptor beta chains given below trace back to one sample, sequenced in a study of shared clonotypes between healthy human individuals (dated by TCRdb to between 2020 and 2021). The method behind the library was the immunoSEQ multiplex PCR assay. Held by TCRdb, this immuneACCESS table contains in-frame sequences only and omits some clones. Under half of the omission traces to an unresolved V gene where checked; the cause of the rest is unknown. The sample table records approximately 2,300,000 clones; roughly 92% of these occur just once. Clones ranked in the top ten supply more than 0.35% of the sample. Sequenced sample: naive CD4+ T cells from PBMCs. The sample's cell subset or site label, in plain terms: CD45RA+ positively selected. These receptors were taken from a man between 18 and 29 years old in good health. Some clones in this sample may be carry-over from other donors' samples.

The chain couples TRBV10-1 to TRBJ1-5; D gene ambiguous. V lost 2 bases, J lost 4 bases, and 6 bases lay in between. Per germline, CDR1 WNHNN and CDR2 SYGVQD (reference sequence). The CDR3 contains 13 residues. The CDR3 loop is CASSENENQPQHF. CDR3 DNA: TGCGCCAGCAGTGAGAACGAAAATCAGCCCCAGCATTTT.

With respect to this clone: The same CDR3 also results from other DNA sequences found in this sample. Here the CDR3 reads CASSLFPGNEKLFF. The CDR3 DNA reads TGCGCCAGCAGCTTGTTTCCGGGTAATGAAAAACTGTTTTTT. This chain links TRBV5-1 with TRBJ1-4, with D uncertain. This CDR3 is built from 14 residues. Trimming stripped 1 base from V and 4 bases from J, with 8 bases between. Germline values: CDR1 SGHRS, CDR2 YFSETQ.

CDR3 in amino acids: CASTLGLAGGRITGELFF. The CDR3 coding sequence is TGTGCCAGCACCCTGGGGCTAGCGGGAGGGCGAATCACCGGGGAGCTGTTTTTT. The genes are TRBV28 and TRBJ2-2; 12 nucleotides align to TRBD2. The CDR3 has 18 residues. V shed 7 bases, J shed 4 bases, and the junction held 13 bases outside the gene matches. Germline values: CDR1 MDHEN, CDR2 SYDVKM.

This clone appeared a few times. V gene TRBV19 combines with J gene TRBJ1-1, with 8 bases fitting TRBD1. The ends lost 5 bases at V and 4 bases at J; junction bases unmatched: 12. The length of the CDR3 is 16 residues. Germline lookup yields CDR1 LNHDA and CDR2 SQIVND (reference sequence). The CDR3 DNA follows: TGTGCCAGTAGTCGCCGCCAGACAGGGGCTGGCACTGAAGCTTTCTTT. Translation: CASSRRQTGAGTEAFF.

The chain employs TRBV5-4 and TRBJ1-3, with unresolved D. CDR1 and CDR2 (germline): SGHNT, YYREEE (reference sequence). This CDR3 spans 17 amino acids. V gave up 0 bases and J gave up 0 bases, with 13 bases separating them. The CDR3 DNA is TGTGCCAGCAGCTTGGGGACGAGTCGGGGCTCTGGAAACACCATATATTTT. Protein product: CASSLGTSRGSGNTIYF.

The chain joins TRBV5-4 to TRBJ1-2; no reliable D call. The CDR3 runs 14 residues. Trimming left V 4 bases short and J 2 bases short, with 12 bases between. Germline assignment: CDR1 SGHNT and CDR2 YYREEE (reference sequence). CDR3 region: CASSAAGLNYGYTF. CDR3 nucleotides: TGTGCCAGCAGCGCAGCTGGCCTCAACTATGGCTACACCTTC.

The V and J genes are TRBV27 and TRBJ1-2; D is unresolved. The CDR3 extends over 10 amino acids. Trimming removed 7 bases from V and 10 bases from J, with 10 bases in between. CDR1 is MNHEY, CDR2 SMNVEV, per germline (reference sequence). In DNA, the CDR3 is TGTGCCAGCACTACCCGCCCCTACACCTTC. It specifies CASTTRPYTF.

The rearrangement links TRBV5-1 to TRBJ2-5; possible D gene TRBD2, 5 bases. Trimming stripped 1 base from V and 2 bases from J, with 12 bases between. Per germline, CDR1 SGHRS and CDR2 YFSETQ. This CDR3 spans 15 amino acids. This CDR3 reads CASSLNPGSQETQYF. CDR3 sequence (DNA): TGCGCCAGCAGCTTGAATCCGGGAAGTCAAGAGACCCAGTACTTC.

As DNA, the CDR3 is TGCGCCAGCAGCTTGGGAACAGGGGATGGTGAGACCCAGTACTTC. Translation gives CASSLGTGDGETQYF. The chain recombines TRBV5-1 with TRBJ2-5; 7 nucleotides agree with TRBD1. CDR1 SGHRS and CDR2 YFSETQ come from the germline V gene. Losses at the gene ends were 0 bases for V and 5 bases for J; bases not matched to a gene: 7. The CDR3 covers 15 residues.